The present entry profiles one T cell receptor beta chain with its context. These data come from a study of blood T cell repertoires in COVID-19. CDR1 is SNHLY and CDR2 is FYNNEI in the germline V gene. The CDR3 length is 15 residues. Unmatched junction bases numbered 4, after V lost 5 bases and J lost 1 base. TCRdb keeps only in-frame clones here, not all; method: immunoSEQ multiplex PCR. The table records 180,000 or so clones, 87% of them present only once. This sequence joins TRBV2 and TRBJ2-7, with 11 bases matching TRBD2. This sequence originates from a human donor with acute COVID-19. The donor label of this sample is uncertain. The specimen sequenced was PBMCs or T cells enriched from blood (not recorded which). Here the CDR3 DNA reads TGTGCCAGCAGTTTCGGGACTAGCGGATCCTACGAGCAGTACTTC. This codes for CASSFGTSGSYEQYF.